The next 17 T cell receptor beta chains were all read from a single sample in a study of blood T cell repertoires in COVID-19. Assay used: immunoSEQ multiplex PCR; TCRdb lists only in-frame clones, some missing. The sample contains 300,000 or so clones, around 86% of which appear only once. Specimen: peripheral blood. The receptors here all came from a man in his 70s with acute or convalescent COVID-19.

This chain links TRBV4-2 with TRBJ2-1; 11 nucleotides agree with TRBD2. The V segment lost 0 bases and the J segment 4 bases; nucleotides outside the gene matches: 5. CDR3 length: 17 amino acids. The V gene's germline CDR1 is LGHNA and CDR2 YNFKEQ. Here the CDR3 reads CASSQDIGTSGYNEQFF. The CDR3, as DNA: TGTGCCAGCAGCCAAGATATAGGGACTAGCGGATACAATGAGCAGTTCTTC.

V and J are TRBV30 and TRBJ2-7, with D perhaps TRBD1 (6 bases). CDR3 length equals 14 residues. Germline lookup yields CDR1 GTSNPN and CDR2 SVGIG (reference sequence). V shed 1 base and J shed 0 bases, with 10 bases lying between them. The CDR3, as DNA: TGTGCCTGGAGTGGCAAAGGGGGCTCCTACGAGCAGTACTTC. This encodes CAWSGKGGSYEQYF.

The rearrangement links TRBV19 to TRBJ2-7, with TRBD1 matching 8 bases. Looked up from germline, CDR1 is LNHDA and CDR2 is SQIVND (reference sequence). The CDR3 spans 14 residues. V gave up 8 bases and J gave up 3 bases; unmatched junction bases: 9. CDR3: CASATGTGNYEQYF. CDR3 nucleotide sequence: TGTGCCAGTGCAACCGGGACAGGTAACTACGAGCAGTACTTC.

This clone was recorded only once. The rearrangement links TRBV18 to TRBJ1-2; 10 positions match TRBD1. Germline CDR1 and CDR2: KGHSH and LQKENI. This CDR3 is 17 amino acids long. V was pared by 3 bases and J by 6 bases, with 13 bases of the junction left unmatched. CDR3 in amino acids: CASSPAGQGLIGHGYTF. CDR3 sequence (DNA): TGTGCCAGCTCACCCGCGGGACAGGGGCTTATTGGGCATGGCTACACCTTC.

This rearrangement joins TRBV28 to TRBJ1-5; D uncertain. Germline CDR1 and CDR2: MDHEN and SYDVKM. The CDR3 is made up of 11 amino acids. Trimming shortened V by 6 bases and J by 4 bases, and 4 bases separated the two germline ends. CDR3 amino acids: CASRTNQPQHF. The CDR3 DNA sequence: TGTGCCAGCAGGACTAATCAGCCCCAGCATTTT.

This clone was detected only once. The CDR3, as DNA: TGTGCCAGCAGCTTTGCGGGGGGGGCCAGGGAGACCCAGTACTTC. Protein: CASSFAGGARETQYF. This rearrangement joins TRBV7-6 to TRBJ2-5; 9 bases agree with TRBD2. The CDR3 spans 15 residues. V lost 3 bases to trimming and J lost 5 bases; unmatched junction nucleotides: 7. CDR1 and CDR2 from the germline V gene are SGHVS and FNYEAQ.

Only one count was recorded for this clone. The chain recombines TRBV6-2 or TRBV6-3 with TRBJ2-5; maybe TRBD2 (5 bases). Germline V gene lookup returns CDR1 MNHEY and CDR2 SVGEGT. V was clipped by 6 bases and J by 5 bases, with 28 bases between them. The CDR3 runs to 18 residues. CDR3 nucleotide sequence: TGTGCCAGCAGCCACGGGATGAGGTACGGGGATCAATTGGAGACCCAGTACTTC. Its translation is CASSHGMRYGDQLETQYF.

The CDR3 DNA is TGCAGCGTCGGGGAGGGAGCCTATGGCTACACCTTC. Translated: CSVGEGAYGYTF. The rearrangement joins TRBV29-1 to TRBJ1-2; no clear D. CDR1 SQVTM and CDR2 ANQGSEA come from the germline V gene. V shed 6 bases and J shed 4 bases, with 12 bases lying between them. The CDR3 consists of 12 residues.

The chain combines TRBV10-3 with TRBJ2-2; 7 positions match TRBD1. The CDR3 spans 14 residues. Per germline, CDR1 ENHRY and CDR2 SYGVKD. Trimming at V came to 4 bases and at J to 7 bases, leaving 6 bases not matched to a gene. DNA of the CDR3: TGTGCCATCAGTGGGACAGGAGGTAGCGGGGAGCTGTTTTTT. This gives the protein CAISGTGGSGELFF.

The J gene is TRBJ1-2, the V gene TRBV4-3; 7 positions match TRBD1. Germline V CDR1 and CDR2: LGHNA, YSLEER. V gave up 0 bases and J gave up 7 bases; unmatched junction bases: 5. The CDR3 loop spans 14 amino acids. The CDR3 sequence: CASSQERQGRGYTF. DNA of the CDR3: TGCGCCAGCAGCCAAGAAAGACAGGGACGTGGCTACACCTTC.

The chain is built from TRBV27 and TRBJ2-5; no clear D. The CDR3 runs to 13 residues. Trimming stripped 0 bases from V and 2 bases from J, with 4 bases between. The germline V gene encodes CDR1 MNHEY and CDR2 SMNVEV (reference sequence). CDR3 coding DNA: TGTGCCAGCAGTTTATCCTTGCAAGAGACCCAGTACTTC. This translates into CASSLSLQETQYF.

The chain employs TRBV5-1 and TRBJ1-2, with 7 bases lining up with TRBD1. V dropped 4 bases and J dropped 3; count of bases not matched to a gene: 9. The CDR3 runs 15 residues. Germline V CDR1 and CDR2: SGHRS, YFSETQ. CDR3: CASSHTGEGDYGYTF. CDR3 coding DNA: TGCGCCAGCAGCCACACAGGGGAAGGAGACTATGGCTACACCTTC.

This chain links TRBV3-1 (or the pseudogene TRBV3-2) with TRBJ1-1, with TRBD1 matching over 7 bases. This CDR3 is built from 13 residues. Trimming cost V 9 bases and J 5 bases; bases outside gene matches: 9. Germline V lookup: CDR1 LGHDT, CDR2 YNNKEL (reference sequence). CDR3 in amino acids: CASYTGDGTEAFF. As DNA, the CDR3 is TGTGCCAGTTATACAGGGGATGGGACTGAAGCTTTCTTT.

This clone was seen just once. The chain couples TRBV28 to TRBJ2-7; no reliable D call. Germline V lookup: CDR1 MDHEN, CDR2 SYDVKM. The CDR3 extends over 11 amino acids. The germline V and J ends were trimmed by 3 bases and 8 bases, with 8 bases remaining between them. CDR3 coding DNA: TGTGCCAGCAGTTTTGGTTCTAAGCAGTACTTC. This sequence encodes CASSFGSKQYF.

The genes are TRBV18 and TRBJ2-1; 14 nucleotides match TRBD2. The CDR3 consists of 14 residues. The J segment lost 8 bases and the V segment lost 6 bases, leaving 3 bases of the junction unmatched. CDR1 is KGHSH, CDR2 LQKENI, per germline. For the CDR3, the DNA is TGTGCCAGCTCCCTGGGACTAGCGGGAGATGAGCAGTTCTTC. Its translation is CASSLGLAGDEQFF.

This clone was seen once. The V gene is TRBV29-1, the J gene TRBJ1-2; 7 bases map to TRBD1. V shed 7 bases and J 7 bases; nucleotides not matched to a gene: 6. CDR3 length equals 11 residues. The germline gives CDR1 SQVTM, CDR2 ANQGSEA. CDR3 DNA sequence: TGCAGCGGCGACAGGGACGCTGGCTACACCTTC. This sequence encodes CSGDRDAGYTF.

The chain recombines TRBV27 with TRBJ2-1; 8 bases match TRBD2. In germline, CDR1 is MNHEY, CDR2 SMNVEV (reference sequence). The CDR3 runs to 15 residues. V was pared by 2 bases and J by 2 bases, with 2 bases of the junction left unmatched. DNA of the CDR3: TGTGCCAGCAGTTTAACGCGGGGGGCCTACAATGAGCAGTTCTTC. This gives the protein CASSLTRGAYNEQFF.